The entry that follows covers one T cell receptor (beta chain) sequence. Its specific antigen is unknown. Within one base of it there is no much larger clone, and no base qualities were kept. The cysteine opens and the phenylalanine closes a CDR3 of 14 amino acids. Only the CDR3 portion is preserved as DNA: 42 bases, with reading frame beginning at the first base. Unmatched junction bases come to 6, with V trimmed by 7 bases and J by 3 bases. CDR1 SNHLY and CDR2 FYNNEI are derived from the germline V gene. These reads were obtained on an Illumina HiSeq 2500. TCR beta libraries were prepared by quantitative 5'-RACE with molecular barcodes. The authors' analysis ran thus. A new computational method based on a probabilistic model of VDJ rearrangement was used to identify disease-linked TCR variants. TCRdb reprocessed the public reads (quality trimming at Q25 with fastp, clone calling with MiXCR) and kept in-frame beta chains. CDR3 protein sequences are deduplicated, and each keeps its most common genes and DNA. TCRdb's processing, not the authors', yielded these V and J calls. This sample lists 750,000 to 850,000 distinct CDR3 sequences; approximately 12% were detected once. The ten largest clones add up to 0.51% of the sample.

This entry comes from a study of CD8 T cells in ankylosing spondylitis (dated by TCRdb to 2016 to 2017). General notes on the study: To find TCR variants linked to disease, the study profiled T cell receptor beta repertoires in ankylosing spondylitis patients and healthy donors. In total, the full study cohort was made up of 85 to 140 healthy donors and about two dozen ankylosing spondylitis patients. Samples of peripheral blood were taken, and for ankylosing spondylitis patients, synovial fluid was collected as well.

The paper's findings and limits, for the study overall: A TCR beta motif made up of several highly homologous amino acid variants appeared to be characteristic of blood from ankylosing spondylitis patients. The disease-linked clones showed a CD8+ phenotype and occurred at relatively low frequencies in peripheral blood. Some of the motif variants had been reported before in the synovial fluid and blood of reactive arthritis patients, a finding that suggests common disease-initiation mechanisms. The disease-linked clones were reported to be significantly enriched in matched synovial fluid samples from ankylosing spondylitis patients.

This sequence was found in a male donor with ankylosing spondylitis. The chain couples TRBV2 to TRBJ2-7; 10 middle bases align to TRBD2. The material sequenced was blood, either unsorted or a sorted T cell fraction (not recorded which). Here the CDR3 is given as CASTSGTSDYEQYF. The nucleotide sequence reads TGTGCCAGCACCTCCGGGACTAGCGACTACGAGCAGTACTTC.